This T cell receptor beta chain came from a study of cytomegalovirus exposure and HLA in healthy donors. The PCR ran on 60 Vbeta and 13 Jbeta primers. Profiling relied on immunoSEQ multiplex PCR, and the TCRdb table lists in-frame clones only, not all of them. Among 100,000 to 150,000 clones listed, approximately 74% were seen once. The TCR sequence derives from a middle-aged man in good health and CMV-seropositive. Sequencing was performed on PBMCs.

CDR3 loop: CACRTGLMNTEAFF. The DNA of the CDR3 is TGTGCCTGCAGGACAGGTCTAATGAACACTGAAGCTTTCTTT. The chain joins TRBV30 to TRBJ1-1; TRBD1 matches at 7 bases. This CDR3 spans 14 amino acids. With 6 bases clipped from V and 0 bases from J, the junction kept 7 bases outside the gene matches. Germline lookup yields CDR1 GTSNPN and CDR2 SVGIG (reference sequence).